What follows are 4 T cell receptor beta chains derived from one specimen sequenced in a study of shared clonotypes between healthy human individuals. The table came from immunoSEQ multiplex PCR; TCRdb's copy has only in-frame clones and leaves some out. The top ten hold around 0.14% of the sample, which has millions of clones, over 85% seen once. Source material: naive CD4+ T cells sorted from blood. Subset reported: CD45RA+ positively selected. These receptors all come from a man aged 18-30 years in good health.

This chain connects TRBV28 to TRBJ2-1; maybe TRBD2 (6 bases). CDR1 and CDR2 from the germline V gene are MDHEN and SYDVKM. The CDR3 is made up of 14 amino acids. Trimming stripped 7 bases from V and 7 bases from J, with 17 bases between. The CDR3 loop is CASNKPGLQNEQFF. The CDR3, as DNA: TGTGCCAGCAACAAACCGGGACTCCAAAATGAGCAGTTCTTC.

The rearrangement links TRBV30 to TRBJ2-3; 10 bases are shared with TRBD2. The CDR3 extends over 16 amino acids. CDR1 GTSNPN and CDR2 SVGIG come from the germline V gene (reference sequence). V lost 2 bases, J lost 2 bases, and 7 bases stayed unmatched. The CDR3 region has the DNA TGTGCCTGGAGTCTCCCCCTAGCGGGGGTCACAGATACGCAGTATTTT. This codes for CAWSLPLAGVTDTQYF.

The rearrangement links TRBV15 to TRBJ2-7; D possibly corresponds to TRBD2 (6 bases). The germline V gene has CDR1 LNHNV and CDR2 YYDKDF (reference sequence). V lost 4 bases, J lost 6 bases, and 16 bases lay in between. The length of the CDR3 is 14 residues. CDR3 coding DNA: TGTGCCACCAGCATTGGAGGGATAGGCGGCGAGCAGTACTTC. Translated, it gives CATSIGGIGGEQYF. Full variable domain (missing parts from reference TRBV15 and TRBJ2-7): DAMVIQNPRYQVTQFGKPVTLSCSQTLNHNVMYWYQQKSSQAPKLLFHYYDKDFNNEADTPDNFQSRRPNTSFCFLDIRSPGLGDTAMYLCATSIGGIGGEQYFGPGTRLTVT.

V usage is TRBV19 and J usage is TRBJ2-3, with D possibly TRBD2 on 5 matching bases. This CDR3 is 16 amino acids long. The V end was cut by 3 bases, the J end by 2 bases, with 15 bases between. Germline lookup yields CDR1 LNHDA and CDR2 SQIVND (reference sequence). CDR3 nucleotides: TGTGCCAGTAGTATTAGAAGGACTTCCCTCACAGATACGCAGTATTTT. It encodes CASSIRRTSLTDTQYF.